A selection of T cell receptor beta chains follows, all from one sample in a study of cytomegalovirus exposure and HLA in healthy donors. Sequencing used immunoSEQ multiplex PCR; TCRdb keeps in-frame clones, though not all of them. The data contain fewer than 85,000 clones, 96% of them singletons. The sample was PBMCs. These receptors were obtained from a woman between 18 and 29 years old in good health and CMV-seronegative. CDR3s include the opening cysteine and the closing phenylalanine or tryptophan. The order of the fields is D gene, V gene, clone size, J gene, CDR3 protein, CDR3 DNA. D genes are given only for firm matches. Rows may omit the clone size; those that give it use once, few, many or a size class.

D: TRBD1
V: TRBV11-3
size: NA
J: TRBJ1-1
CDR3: CASSFSGGTEAFF
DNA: TGTGCCAGCAGCTTTTCAGGGGGCACTGAAGCTTTCTTT

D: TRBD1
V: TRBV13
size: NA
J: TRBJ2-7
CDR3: CASSPPGQVSYEQYF
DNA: TGTGCCAGCAGCCCTCCGGGACAGGTATCCTACGAGCAGTACTTC

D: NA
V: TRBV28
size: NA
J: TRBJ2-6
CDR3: CASISTGANVLTF
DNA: TGTGCCAGCATCTCTACTGGGGCCAACGTCCTGACTTTC

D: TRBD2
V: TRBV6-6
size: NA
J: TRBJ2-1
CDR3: CASSLGTSGRNEQFF
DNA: TGTGCCAGCAGTTTAGGGACTAGCGGGAGGAATGAGCAGTTCTTC

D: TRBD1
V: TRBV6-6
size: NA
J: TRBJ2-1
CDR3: CASSPPGQAYNEQFF
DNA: TGTGCCAGCAGTCCTCCGGGACAGGCTTACAATGAGCAGTTCTTC

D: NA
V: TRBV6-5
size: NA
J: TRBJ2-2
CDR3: CASRHQGTGELFF
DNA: TGTGCCAGCAGACATCAGGGTACCGGGGAGCTGTTTTTT

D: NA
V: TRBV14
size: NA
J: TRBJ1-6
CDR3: CASSLSTGSYNSPLHF
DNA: TGTGCCAGCAGCCTTAGTACGGGCTCCTATAATTCACCCCTCCACTTT

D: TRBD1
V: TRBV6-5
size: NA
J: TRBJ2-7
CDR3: CASSQTGSYEQYF
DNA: TGTGCCAGCAGTCAGACAGGGAGCTACGAGCAGTACTTC

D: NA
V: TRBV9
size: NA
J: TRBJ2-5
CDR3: CASSVDRGAQETQYF
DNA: TGTGCCAGCAGCGTAGACCGGGGGGCCCAAGAGACCCAGTACTTC

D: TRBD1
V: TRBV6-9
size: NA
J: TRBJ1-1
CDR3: CASSRNLRDSEAFF
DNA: TGTGCCAGCAGTCGCAATCTCCGGGACAGTGAAGCTTTCTTT

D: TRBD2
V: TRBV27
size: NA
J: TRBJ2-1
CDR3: CASSLSGLAGRRSSYNEQFF
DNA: TGTGCCAGCAGTTTATCGGGACTAGCGGGTCGAAGGAGCTCCTACAATGAGCAGTTCTTC

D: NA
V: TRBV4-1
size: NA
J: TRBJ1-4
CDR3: CASTSGGAYEKLFF
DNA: TGCGCCAGCACCTCGGGGGGGGCCTACGAAAAACTGTTTTTT

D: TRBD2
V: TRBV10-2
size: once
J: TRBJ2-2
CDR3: CASTLPSGRDTGELFF
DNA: TGCGCCAGCACCCTACCTAGCGGGAGAGACACCGGGGAGCTGTTTTTT

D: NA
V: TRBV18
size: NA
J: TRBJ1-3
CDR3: CASSPRNLDGGRKPSGNTIYF
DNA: TGTGCCAGCTCACCACGTAATTTGGATGGAGGGAGGAAACCTTCTGGAAACACCATATATTTT

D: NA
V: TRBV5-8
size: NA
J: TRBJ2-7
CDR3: CASSLLIGTYEQYF
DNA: TGTGCCAGCAGCTTATTGATCGGGACATACGAGCAGTACTTC

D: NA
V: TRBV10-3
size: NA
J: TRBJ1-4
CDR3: CAISPTGSNEKLFF
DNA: TGTGCCATCAGTCCGACAGGTTCTAATGAAAAACTGTTTTTT

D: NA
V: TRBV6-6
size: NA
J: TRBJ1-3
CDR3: CASSSVGALGNTIYF
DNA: TGTGCCAGCAGTTCAGTGGGCGCCTTAGGAAACACCATATATTTT

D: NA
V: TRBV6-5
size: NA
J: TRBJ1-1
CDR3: CASSQGSNTEAFF
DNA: TGTGCCAGCTCCCAGGGGTCAAACACTGAAGCTTTCTTT

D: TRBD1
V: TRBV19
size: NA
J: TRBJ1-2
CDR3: CASTIGTGLETIDGYTF
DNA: TGTGCCAGTACGATAGGGACAGGGTTGGAGACTATAGATGGCTACACCTTC

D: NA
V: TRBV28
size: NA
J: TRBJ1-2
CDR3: CASTHQRLANGYTF
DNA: TGTGCCAGCACCCACCAGCGACTGGCGAATGGCTACACCTTC

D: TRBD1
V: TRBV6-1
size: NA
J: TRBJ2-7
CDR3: CASSDWTGSPREQYF
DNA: TGTGCCAGCAGTGATTGGACAGGGAGTCCTCGGGAGCAGTACTTC

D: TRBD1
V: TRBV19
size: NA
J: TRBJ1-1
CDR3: CASSLGRGLINTEAFF
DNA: TGTGCCAGTAGCCTGGGCAGGGGGTTGATTAACACTGAAGCTTTCTTT

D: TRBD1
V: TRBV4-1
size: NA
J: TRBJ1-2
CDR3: CASSHPTGGNYGYTF
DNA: TGCGCCAGCAGCCACCCGACAGGGGGAAACTATGGCTACACCTTC

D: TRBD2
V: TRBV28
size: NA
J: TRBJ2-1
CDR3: CASSTSGSIHEQFF
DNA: TGTGCCAGCAGTACTAGCGGGAGTATCCATGAGCAGTTCTTC

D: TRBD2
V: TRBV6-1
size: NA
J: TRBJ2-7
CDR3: CASSEDLLAGFRLYEQYF
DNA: TGTGCCAGCAGTGAAGACTTACTAGCGGGGTTCAGACTCTACGAGCAGTACTTC

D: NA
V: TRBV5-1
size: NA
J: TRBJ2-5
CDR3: CARTGAWRYQETQYF
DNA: TGCGCCAGGACGGGAGCATGGCGGTACCAAGAGACCCAGTACTTC

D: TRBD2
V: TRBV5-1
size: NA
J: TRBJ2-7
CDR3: CASSPPSGTSGRGSYEQYF
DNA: TGCGCCAGCAGCCCTCCCTCCGGGACTAGCGGGAGGGGGTCCTACGAGCAGTACTTC

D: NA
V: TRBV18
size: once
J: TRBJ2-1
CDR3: CASSPNSGPDNEQFF
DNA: TGTGCCAGCTCACCCAATAGCGGCCCTGACAATGAGCAGTTCTTC

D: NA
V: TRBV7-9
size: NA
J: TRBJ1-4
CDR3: CASSLGHVNEKLFF
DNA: TGTGCCAGCAGCTTAGGGCACGTTAATGAAAAACTGTTTTTT

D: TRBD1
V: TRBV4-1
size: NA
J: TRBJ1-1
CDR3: CASSHLGQLNTEAFF
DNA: TGCGCCAGCAGCCACCTGGGACAGTTGAACACTGAAGCTTTCTTT

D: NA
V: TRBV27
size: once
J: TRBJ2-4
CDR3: CATRERVLAKNIQYF
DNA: TGTGCCACCCGGGAGCGGGTTCTAGCCAAAAACATTCAGTACTTC

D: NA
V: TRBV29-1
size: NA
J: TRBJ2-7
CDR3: CSVEDFPNYEQYF
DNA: TGCAGCGTTGAAGATTTTCCCAACTACGAGCAGTACTTC

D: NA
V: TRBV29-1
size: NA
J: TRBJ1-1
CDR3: CSVVLASSNTEAFF
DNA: TGCAGCGTTGTTCTAGCGTCCTCCAACACTGAAGCTTTCTTT

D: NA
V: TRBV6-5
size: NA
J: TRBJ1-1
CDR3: CASRVQVLTEAFF
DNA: TGTGCCAGCAGGGTACAGGTTCTGACTGAAGCTTTCTTT

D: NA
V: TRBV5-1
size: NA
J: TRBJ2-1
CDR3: CASSLPVGPWVNEQFF
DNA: TGCGCCAGCAGCCTACCGGTTGGGCCCTGGGTCAATGAGCAGTTCTTC

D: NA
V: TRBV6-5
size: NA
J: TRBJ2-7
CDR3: CASSYSQGPYEQYF
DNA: TGTGCCAGCAGTTACTCCCAGGGTCCCTACGAGCAGTACTTC

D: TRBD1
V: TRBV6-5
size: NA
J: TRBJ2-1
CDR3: CASRYRGPNNEQFF
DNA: TGTGCCAGCAGGTACAGGGGGCCCAACAATGAGCAGTTCTTC

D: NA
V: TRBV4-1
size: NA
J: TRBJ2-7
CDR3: CASSQGQGGSYEQYF
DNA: TGCGCCAGCAGCCAGGGCCAGGGAGGCTCCTACGAGCAGTACTTC

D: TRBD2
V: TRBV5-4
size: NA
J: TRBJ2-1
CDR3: CASSQTSGNSYNEQFF
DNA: TGTGCCAGCAGCCAGACTAGCGGGAACTCCTACAATGAGCAGTTCTTC

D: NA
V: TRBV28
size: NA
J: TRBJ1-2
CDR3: CATGRMNYGYTF
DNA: TGTGCCACCGGGAGGATGAACTATGGCTACACCTTC

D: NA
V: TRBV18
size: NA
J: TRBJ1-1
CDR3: CASSRADRAEAFF
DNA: TGTGCCAGCTCACGAGCGGACAGAGCTGAAGCTTTCTTT

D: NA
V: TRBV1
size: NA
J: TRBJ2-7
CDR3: CTSSQEWDFPYEQYF
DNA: TGCACCAGCAGCCAAGAATGGGACTTCCCCTACGAGCAGTACTTC

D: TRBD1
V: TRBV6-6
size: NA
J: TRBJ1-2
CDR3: CASSYSDQGQAGYTF
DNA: TGTGCCAGCAGTTACTCTGATCAAGGACAGGCGGGCTACACCTTC